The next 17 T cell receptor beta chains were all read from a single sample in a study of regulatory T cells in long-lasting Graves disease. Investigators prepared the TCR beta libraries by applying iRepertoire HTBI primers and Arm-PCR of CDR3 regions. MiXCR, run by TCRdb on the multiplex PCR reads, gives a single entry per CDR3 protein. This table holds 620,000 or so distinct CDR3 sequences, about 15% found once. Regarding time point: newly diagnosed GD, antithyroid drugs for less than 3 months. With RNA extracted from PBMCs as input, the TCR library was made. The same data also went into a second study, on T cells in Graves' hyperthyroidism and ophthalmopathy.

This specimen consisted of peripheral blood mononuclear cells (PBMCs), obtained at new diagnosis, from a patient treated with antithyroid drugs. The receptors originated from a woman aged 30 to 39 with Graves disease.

As DNA, the CDR3 is TGTGCCAGCATGCCGGGACTCCCGGGCTCGGCTACGCAGTATTTT. Its translation: CASMPGLPGSATQYF. The V gene is TRBV6-2 or TRBV6-3, the J gene TRBJ2-3, with a weak D call TRBD2 (6 bases). The CDR3 is 15 amino acids. Germline assignment: CDR1 MNHEY and CDR2 SVGEGT. Trimming cost V 7 bases and J 8 bases, with 22 bases left between them.

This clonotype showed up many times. The CDR3 DNA reads TGTGCCAGCAGGCCCAGCGGGTCCTACAATGAGCAGTTCTTC. Its protein is CASRPSGSYNEQFF. The chain is built from TRBV7-9 and TRBJ2-1; D may be TRBD2 (6 bases). Per germline, CDR1 SEHNR and CDR2 FQNEAQ (reference sequence). V was shortened by 6 bases and J by 1 base, with 10 bases between the two germline ends. The CDR3 length is 14 residues.

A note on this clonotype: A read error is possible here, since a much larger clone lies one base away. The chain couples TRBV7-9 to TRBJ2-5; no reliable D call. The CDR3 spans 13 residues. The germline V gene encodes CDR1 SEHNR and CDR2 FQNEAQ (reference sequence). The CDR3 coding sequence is TGTGCCAGCAGCCAACGGAACGGAAGGACCCAGCACTTC. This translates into CASSQRNGRTQHF.

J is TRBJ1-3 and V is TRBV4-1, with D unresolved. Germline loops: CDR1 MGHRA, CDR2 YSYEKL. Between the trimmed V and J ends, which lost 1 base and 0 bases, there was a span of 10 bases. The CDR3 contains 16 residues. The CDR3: CASSQGTAASGNTIYF. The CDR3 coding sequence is TGCGCCAGCAGCCAAGGGACGGCCGCCTCTGGAAACACCATATATTTT.

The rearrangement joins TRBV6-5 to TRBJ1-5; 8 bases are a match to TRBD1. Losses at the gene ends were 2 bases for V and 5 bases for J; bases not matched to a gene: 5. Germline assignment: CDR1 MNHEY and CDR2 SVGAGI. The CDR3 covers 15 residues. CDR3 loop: CASSYTNRGDQPQHF. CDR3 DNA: TGTGCCAGCAGTTACACTAACAGGGGGGATCAGCCCCAGCATTTT.

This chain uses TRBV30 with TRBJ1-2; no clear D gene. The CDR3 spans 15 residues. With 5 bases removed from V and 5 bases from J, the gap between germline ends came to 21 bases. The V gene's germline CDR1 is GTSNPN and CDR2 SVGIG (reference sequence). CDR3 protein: CAWAKEKDGRYGYTF. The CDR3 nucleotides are TGTGCCTGGGCGAAGGAAAAGGACGGGAGGTATGGCTACACCTTC.

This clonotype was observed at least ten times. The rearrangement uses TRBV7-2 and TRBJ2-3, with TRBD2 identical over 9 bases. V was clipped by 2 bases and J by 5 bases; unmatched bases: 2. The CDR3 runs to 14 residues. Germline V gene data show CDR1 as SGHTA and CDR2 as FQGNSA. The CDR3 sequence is CASSLTAGGDTQYF. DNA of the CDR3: TGTGCCAGCAGCTTAACAGCGGGAGGAGATACGCAGTATTTT.

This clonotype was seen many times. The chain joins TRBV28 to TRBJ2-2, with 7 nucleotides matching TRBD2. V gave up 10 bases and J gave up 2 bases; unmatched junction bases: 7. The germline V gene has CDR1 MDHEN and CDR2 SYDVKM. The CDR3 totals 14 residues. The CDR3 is CAIGLAVNTGELFF. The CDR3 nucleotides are TGTGCCATCGGGCTAGCGGTCAACACCGGGGAGCTGTTTTTT.

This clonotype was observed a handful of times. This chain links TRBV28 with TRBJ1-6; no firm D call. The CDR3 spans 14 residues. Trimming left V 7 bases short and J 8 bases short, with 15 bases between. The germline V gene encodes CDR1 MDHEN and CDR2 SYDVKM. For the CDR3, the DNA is TGTGCCAGCAAAACCGAGCCTGCCCATTCACCCCTCCACTTT. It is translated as CASKTEPAHSPLHF. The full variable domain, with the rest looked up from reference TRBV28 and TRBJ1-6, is DVKVTQSSRYLVKRTGEKVFLECVQDMDHENMFWYRQDPGLGLRLIYFSYDVKMKEKGDIPEGYSVSREKKERFSLILESASTNQTSMYLCASKTEPAHSPLHFGNGTRLTVT.

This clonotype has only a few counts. The CDR3 is CASSLGGTSGSDTQYF. The CDR3, as DNA: TGTGCCAGCAGCTTAGGTGGGACTAGCGGGAGTGATACGCAGTATTTT. The J gene is TRBJ2-3, the V gene TRBV7-9; 14 nucleotides agree with TRBD2. The germline gives CDR1 SEHNR, CDR2 FQNEAQ (reference sequence). The CDR3 runs 16 residues. The J segment lost 6 bases and the V segment lost 1 base, leaving 3 bases of the junction unmatched.

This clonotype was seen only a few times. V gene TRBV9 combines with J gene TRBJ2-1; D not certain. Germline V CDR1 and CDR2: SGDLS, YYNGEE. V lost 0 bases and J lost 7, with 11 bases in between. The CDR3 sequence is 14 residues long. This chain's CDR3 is CASSVAGRWNEQFF. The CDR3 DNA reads TGTGCCAGCAGCGTAGCTGGACGTTGGAATGAGCAGTTCTTC. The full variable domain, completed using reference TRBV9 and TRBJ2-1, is DSGVTQTPKHLITATGQRVTLRCSPRSGDLSVYWYQQSLDQGLQFLIQYYNGEERAKGNILERFSAQQFPDLHSELNLSSLELGDSALYFCASSVAGRWNEQFFGPGTRLTVL.

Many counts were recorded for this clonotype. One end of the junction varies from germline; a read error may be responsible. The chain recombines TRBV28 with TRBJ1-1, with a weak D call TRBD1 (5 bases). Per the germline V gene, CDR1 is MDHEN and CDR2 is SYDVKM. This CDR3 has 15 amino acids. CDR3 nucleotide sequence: TGCGCCAGCAGCTTGACCGGGACGGGGAACACTGAAGCTTTCTTT. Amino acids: CASSLTGTGNTEAFF.

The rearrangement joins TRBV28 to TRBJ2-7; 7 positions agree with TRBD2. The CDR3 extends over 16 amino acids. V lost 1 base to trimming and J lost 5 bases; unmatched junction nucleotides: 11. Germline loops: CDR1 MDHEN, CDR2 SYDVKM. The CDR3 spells CASSLFSRAGRDEQYF. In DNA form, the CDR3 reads TGTGCCAGCAGTTTATTCAGCCGAGCGGGACGGGACGAGCAGTACTTC.

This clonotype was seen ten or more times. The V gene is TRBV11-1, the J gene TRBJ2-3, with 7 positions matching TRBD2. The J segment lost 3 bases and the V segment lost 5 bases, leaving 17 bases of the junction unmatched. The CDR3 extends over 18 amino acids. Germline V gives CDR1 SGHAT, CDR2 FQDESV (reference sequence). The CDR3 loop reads CASSPGGAGSSRTDTQYF. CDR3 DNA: TGTGCCAGCAGCCCGGGAGGAGCGGGTTCGAGTAGGACAGATACGCAGTATTTT.

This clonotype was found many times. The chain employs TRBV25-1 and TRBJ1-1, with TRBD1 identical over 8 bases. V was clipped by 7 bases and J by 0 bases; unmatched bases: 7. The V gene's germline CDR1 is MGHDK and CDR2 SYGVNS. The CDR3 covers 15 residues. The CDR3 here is CASIPRTGLNTEAFF. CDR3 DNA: TGTGCCAGCATTCCAAGGACAGGGTTGAACACTGAAGCTTTCTTT.

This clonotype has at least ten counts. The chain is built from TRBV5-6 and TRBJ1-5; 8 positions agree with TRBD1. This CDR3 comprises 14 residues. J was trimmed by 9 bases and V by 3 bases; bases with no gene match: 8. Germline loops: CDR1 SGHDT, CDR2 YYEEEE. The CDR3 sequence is CASSYRTGQAPQHF. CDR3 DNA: TGTGCCAGCAGCTATAGGACAGGGCAAGCGCCCCAGCATTTT.

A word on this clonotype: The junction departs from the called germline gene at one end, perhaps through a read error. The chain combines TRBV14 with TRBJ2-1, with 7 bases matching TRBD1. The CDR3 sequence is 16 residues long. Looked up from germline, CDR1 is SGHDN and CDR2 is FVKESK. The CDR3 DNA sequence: TGTGCCAGCAGACCCTTGACAGGGCCCTCCAACAATGAGCAGTTCTTC. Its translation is CASRPLTGPSNNEQFF.